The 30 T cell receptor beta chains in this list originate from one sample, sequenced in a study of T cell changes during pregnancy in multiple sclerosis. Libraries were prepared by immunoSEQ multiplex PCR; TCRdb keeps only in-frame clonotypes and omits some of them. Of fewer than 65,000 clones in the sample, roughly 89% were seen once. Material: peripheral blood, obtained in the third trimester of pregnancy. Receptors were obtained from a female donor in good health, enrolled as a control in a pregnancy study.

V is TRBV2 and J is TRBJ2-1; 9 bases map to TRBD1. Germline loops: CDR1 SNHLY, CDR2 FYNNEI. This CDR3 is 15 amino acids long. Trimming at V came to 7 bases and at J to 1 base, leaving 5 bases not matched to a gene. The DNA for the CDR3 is TGTGCCAGCACCCTTGGACAGGGGTCCTACAATGAGCAGTTCTTC. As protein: CASTLGQGSYNEQFF.

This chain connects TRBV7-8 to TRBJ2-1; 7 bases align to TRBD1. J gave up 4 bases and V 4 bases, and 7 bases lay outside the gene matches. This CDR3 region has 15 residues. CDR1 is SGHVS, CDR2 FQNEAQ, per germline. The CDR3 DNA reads TGTGCCAGCAGCTCCCTCCAGGGGGTGTACAATGAGCAGTTCTTC. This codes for CASSSLQGVYNEQFF.

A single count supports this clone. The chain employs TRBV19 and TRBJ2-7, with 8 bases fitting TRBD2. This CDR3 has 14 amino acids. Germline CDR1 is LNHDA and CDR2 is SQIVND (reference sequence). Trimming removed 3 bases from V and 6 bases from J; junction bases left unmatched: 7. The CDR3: CASSMSGGAVEQYF. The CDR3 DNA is TGTGCCAGTAGTATGTCGGGGGGGGCCGTCGAGCAGTACTTC.

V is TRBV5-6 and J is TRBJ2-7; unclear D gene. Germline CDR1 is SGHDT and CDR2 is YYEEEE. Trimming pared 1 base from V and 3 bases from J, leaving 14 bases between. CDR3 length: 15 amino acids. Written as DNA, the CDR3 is TGTGCCAGCAGCTTGTATTCGGGTCTAGTCTACGAGCAGTACTTC. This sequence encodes CASSLYSGLVYEQYF.

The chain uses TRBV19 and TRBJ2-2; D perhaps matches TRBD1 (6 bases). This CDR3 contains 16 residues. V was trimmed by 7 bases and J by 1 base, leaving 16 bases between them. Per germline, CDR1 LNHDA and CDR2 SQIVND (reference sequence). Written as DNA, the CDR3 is TGTGCCAGTACCCTCCGGGACACATGGAACACCGGGGAGCTGTTTTTT. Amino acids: CASTLRDTWNTGELFF.

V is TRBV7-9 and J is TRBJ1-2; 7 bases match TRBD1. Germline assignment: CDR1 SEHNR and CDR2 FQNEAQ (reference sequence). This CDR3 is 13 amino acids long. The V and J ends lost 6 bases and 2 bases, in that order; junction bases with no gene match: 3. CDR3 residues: CASRETGNYGYTF. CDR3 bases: TGTGCCAGCAGGGAGACAGGGAACTATGGCTACACCTTC. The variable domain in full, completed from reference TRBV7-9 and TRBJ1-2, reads DTGVSQNPRHKITKRGQNVTFRCDPISEHNRLYWYRQTLGQGPEFLTYFQNEAQLEKSRLLSDRFSAERPKGSFSTLEIQRTEQGDSAMYLCASRETGNYGYTFGSGTRLTVV.

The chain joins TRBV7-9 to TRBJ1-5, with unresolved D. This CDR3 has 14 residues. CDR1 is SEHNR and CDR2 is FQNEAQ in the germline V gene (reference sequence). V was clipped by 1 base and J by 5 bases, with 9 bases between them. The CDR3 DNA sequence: TGTGCCAGCAGCTTAGGGGAGCCGCATCAGCCCCAGCATTTT. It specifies CASSLGEPHQPQHF.

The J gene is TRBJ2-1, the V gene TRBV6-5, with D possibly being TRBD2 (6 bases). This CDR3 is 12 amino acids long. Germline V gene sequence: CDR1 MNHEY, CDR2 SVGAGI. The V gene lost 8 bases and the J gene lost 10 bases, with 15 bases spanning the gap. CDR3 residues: CASGGGFGEQFF. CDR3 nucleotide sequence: TGTGCCAGCGGAGGAGGGTTTGGGGAGCAGTTCTTC.

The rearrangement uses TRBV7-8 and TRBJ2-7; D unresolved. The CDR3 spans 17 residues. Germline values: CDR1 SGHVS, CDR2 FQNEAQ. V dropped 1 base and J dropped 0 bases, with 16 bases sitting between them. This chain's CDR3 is CASSLESWAQLSYEQYF. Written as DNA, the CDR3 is TGTGCCAGCAGCTTAGAATCTTGGGCCCAACTCTCCTACGAGCAGTACTTC.

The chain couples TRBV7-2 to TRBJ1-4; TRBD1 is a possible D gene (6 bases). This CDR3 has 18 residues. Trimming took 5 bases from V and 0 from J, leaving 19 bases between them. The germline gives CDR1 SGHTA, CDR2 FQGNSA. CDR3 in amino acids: CASSPGRTALATNEKLFF. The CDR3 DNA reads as TGTGCCAGCAGCCCAGGACGGACAGCGCTTGCAACTAATGAAAAACTGTTTTTT.

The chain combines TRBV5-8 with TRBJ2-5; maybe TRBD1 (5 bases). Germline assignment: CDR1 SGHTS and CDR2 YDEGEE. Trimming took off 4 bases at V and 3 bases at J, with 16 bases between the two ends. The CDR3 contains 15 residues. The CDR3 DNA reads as TGTGCCAGCAGCCCCGGCGTAGGGGTTGAAGAGACCCAGTACTTC. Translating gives CASSPGVGVEETQYF. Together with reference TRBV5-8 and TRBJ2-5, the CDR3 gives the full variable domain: EAGVTQSPTHLIKTRGQQATLRCSPISGHTSVYWYQQALGLGLQFLLWYDEGEERNRGNFPPRFSGRQFPNYSSELNVNALELEDSALYLCASSPGVGVEETQYFGPGTRLLVL.

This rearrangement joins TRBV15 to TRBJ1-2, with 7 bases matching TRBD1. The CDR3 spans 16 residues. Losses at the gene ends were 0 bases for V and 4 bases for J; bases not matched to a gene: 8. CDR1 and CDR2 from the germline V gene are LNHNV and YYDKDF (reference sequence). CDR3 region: CATSRDLLDRAYGYTF. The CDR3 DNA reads TGTGCCACCAGCAGAGATCTCCTCGACAGGGCCTATGGCTACACCTTC.

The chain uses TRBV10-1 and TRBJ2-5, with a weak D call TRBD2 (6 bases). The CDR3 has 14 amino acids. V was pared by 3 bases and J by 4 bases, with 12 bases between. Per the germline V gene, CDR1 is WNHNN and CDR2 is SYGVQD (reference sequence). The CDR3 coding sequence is TGCGCCAGCAGTGAAGGGACTCTGGGAGAGACCCAGTACTTC. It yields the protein CASSEGTLGETQYF.

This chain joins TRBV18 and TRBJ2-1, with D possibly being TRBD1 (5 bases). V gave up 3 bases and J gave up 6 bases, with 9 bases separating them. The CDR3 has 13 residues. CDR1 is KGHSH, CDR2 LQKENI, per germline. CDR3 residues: CASSPTATNEQFF. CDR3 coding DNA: TGTGCCAGCTCACCGACAGCTACCAATGAGCAGTTCTTC.

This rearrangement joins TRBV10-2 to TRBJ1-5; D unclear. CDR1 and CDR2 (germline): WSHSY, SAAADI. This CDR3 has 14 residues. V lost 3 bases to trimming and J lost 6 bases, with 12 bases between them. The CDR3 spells CASSDGSYGQPQHF. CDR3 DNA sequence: TGCGCCAGCAGTGACGGGTCCTACGGTCAGCCCCAGCATTTT.

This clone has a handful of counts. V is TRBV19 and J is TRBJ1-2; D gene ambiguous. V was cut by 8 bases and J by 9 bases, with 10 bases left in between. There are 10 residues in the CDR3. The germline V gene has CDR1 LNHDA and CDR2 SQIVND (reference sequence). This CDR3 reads CASGQYSYTF. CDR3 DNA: TGTGCCAGTGGGCAGTACAGCTACACCTTC.

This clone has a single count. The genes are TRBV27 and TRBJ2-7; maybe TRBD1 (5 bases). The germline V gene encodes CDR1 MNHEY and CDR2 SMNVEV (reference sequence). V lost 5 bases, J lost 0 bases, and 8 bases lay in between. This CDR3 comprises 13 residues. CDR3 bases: TGTGCCAGCAGTGGGGCTGACTCCTACGAGCAGTACTTC. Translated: CASSGADSYEQYF.

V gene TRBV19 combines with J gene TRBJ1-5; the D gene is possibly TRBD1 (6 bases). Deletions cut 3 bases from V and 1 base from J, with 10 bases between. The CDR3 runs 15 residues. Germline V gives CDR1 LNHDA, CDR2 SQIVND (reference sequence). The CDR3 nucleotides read TGTGCCAGTAGTATTGACAGGAACAGCAATCAGCCCCAGCATTTT. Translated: CASSIDRNSNQPQHF.

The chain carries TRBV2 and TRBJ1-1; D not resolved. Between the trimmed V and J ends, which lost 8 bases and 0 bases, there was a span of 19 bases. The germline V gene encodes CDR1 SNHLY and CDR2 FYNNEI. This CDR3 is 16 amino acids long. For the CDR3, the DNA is TGTGCCAGCCCCAAGCCGGGCACGGGGATGAACACTGAAGCTTTCTTT. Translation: CASPKPGTGMNTEAFF.

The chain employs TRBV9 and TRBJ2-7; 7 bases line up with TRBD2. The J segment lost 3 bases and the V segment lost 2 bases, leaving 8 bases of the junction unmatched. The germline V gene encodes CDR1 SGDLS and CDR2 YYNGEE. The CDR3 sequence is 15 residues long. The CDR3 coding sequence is TGTGCCAGCAGCGTCGAACCGGGACTAAGCTACGAGCAGTACTTC. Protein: CASSVEPGLSYEQYF.

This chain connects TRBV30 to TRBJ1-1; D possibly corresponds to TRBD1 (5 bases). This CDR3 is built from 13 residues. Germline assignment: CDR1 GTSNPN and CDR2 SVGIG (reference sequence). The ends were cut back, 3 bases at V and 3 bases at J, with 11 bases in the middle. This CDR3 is CAWSDSSHTEAFF. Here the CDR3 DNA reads TGTGCCTGGAGCGACAGCTCCCACACTGAAGCTTTCTTT.

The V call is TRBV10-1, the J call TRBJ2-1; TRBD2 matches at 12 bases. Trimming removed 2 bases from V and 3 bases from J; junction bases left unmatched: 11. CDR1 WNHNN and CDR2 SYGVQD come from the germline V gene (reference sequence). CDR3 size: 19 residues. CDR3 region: CASSERRTSGNSYYNEQFF. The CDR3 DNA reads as TGCGCCAGCAGTGAGCGTCGGACTAGCGGGAACTCCTACTACAATGAGCAGTTCTTC.

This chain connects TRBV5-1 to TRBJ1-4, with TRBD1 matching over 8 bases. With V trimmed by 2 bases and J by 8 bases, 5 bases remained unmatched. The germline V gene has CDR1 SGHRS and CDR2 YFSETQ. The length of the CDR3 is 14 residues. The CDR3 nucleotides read TGCGCCAGCAGCTTAGACAGGGGCGGAGAAAAACTGTTTTTT. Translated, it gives CASSLDRGGEKLFF.

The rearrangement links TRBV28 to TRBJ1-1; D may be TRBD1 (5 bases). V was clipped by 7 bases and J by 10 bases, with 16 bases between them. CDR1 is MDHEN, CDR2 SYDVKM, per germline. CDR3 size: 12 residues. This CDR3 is CASTPSPRGAFF. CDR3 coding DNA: TGTGCCAGCACCCCTTCACCAAGGGGAGCTTTCTTT.

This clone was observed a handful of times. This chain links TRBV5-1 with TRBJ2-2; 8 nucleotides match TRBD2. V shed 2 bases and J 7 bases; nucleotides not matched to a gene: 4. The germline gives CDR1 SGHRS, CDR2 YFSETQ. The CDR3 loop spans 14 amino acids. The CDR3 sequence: CASSLSGTSGELFF. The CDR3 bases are TGCGCCAGCAGCTTATCCGGGACTAGCGGGGAGCTGTTTTTT. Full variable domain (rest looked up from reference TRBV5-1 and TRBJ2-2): KAGVTQTPRYLIKTRGQQVTLSCSPISGHRSVSWYQQTPGQGLQFLFEYFSETQRNKGNFPGRFSGRQFSNSRSEMNVSTLELGDSALYLCASSLSGTSGELFFGEGSRLTVL.

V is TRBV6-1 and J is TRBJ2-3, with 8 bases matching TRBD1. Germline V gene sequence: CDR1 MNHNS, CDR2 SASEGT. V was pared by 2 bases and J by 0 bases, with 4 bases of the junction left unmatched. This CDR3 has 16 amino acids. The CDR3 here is CASSELGTGSTDTQYF. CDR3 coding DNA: TGTGCCAGCAGTGAATTGGGGACAGGCAGCACAGATACGCAGTATTTT.

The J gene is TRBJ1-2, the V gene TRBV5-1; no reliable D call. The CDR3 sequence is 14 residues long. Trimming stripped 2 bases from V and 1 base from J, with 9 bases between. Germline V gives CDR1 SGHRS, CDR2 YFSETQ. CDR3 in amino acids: CASSFNSYNYGYTF. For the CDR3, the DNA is TGCGCCAGCAGCTTTAACAGCTATAACTATGGCTACACCTTC.

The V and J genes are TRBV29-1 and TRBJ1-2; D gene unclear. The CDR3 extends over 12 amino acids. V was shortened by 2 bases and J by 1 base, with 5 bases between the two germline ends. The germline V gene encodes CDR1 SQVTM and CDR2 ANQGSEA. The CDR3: CSVESINYGYTF. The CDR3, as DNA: TGCAGCGTTGAATCTATTAACTATGGCTACACCTTC.

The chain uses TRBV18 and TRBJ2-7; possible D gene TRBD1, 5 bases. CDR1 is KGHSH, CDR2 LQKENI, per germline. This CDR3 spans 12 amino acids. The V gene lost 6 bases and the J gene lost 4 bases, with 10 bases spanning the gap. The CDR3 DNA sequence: TGTGCCAGCTCTAGACAGCCTTACGAGCAGTACTTC. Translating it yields CASSRQPYEQYF.

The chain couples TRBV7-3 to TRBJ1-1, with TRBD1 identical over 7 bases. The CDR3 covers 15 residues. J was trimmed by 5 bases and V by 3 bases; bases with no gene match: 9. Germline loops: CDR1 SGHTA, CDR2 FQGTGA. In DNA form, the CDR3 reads TGTGCCAGCAGCTTCGGAGTACAGGGGTCTACTGAAGCTTTCTTT. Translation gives CASSFGVQGSTEAFF.